This T cell receptor (beta chain) derives from a study of response to subunit inactivated influenza vaccine. Germline assignment: CDR1 SEHNR and CDR2 FQNEAQ (reference sequence). CDR3 size: 17 residues. With V trimmed by 5 bases and J by 2 bases, 12 bases remained unmatched. This clonotype appeared a few times. TCRdb re-called the RT-PCR reads through MiXCR, storing one row per CDR3 protein. The sample holds about 520,000 distinct CDR3 sequences, roughly 23% seen once. The source was CD4+ T cells sorted from PBMCs, collected roughly 5 days after vaccination. V gene TRBV7-9 combines with J gene TRBJ2-1, with 7 bases that match TRBD1. The origin of this receptor is a man aged 50-60 years who received an inactivated influenza vaccine. CDR3 in amino acids: CASSPRFGTATYNEQFF. CDR3 in DNA: TGTGCCAGCAGCCCCCGATTCGGGACAGCGACCTACAATGAGCAGTTCTTC.